The 26 T cell receptor beta chains presented below share a single source sample, sequenced in a study of OX40 agonist ivuxolimab in advanced cancers. Using immunoSEQ multiplex PCR, the repertoire was profiled, and TCRdb retains in-frame clones only, with some absent. Altogether some 72,000 clones are present, around 80% being singletons, with the ten largest covering 0.45% to 0.65%. Source: CD4+ or CD8+ T cells sorted from blood, taken in a trial of the OX40 agonist ivuxolimab. Receptor source: an adult with an advanced solid tumor such as melanoma, head and neck, liver or kidney cancer.

The genes are TRBV9 and TRBJ1-6, with D hard to call. This CDR3 comprises 15 residues. Trimming pared 0 bases from V and 6 bases from J, leaving 10 bases between. Germline-derived CDR1 and CDR2 are SGDLS and YYNGEE. For the CDR3, the DNA is TGTGCCAGCAGCGTAGTGGGGAACCCTAATTCACCCCTCCACTTT. It is translated as CASSVVGNPNSPLHF.

V usage is TRBV28 and J usage is TRBJ2-7; D is unresolved. Germline CDR1 and CDR2: MDHEN and SYDVKM. CDR3 length: 12 residues. The V and J ends lost 5 bases and 3 bases respectively, with 8 bases between them. The CDR3 nucleotides are TGTGCCAGCAGTATAGGGAACTACGAGCAGTACTTC. This gives the protein CASSIGNYEQYF.

The genes are TRBV6-5 and TRBJ1-1; no definite D call. Trimming stripped 6 bases from V and 0 bases from J, with 14 bases between. CDR1 is MNHEY and CDR2 is SVGAGI in the germline V gene. The CDR3 sequence is 15 residues long. CDR3 sequence (DNA): TGTGCCAGCAGGAAAACCAGACACATGAACACTGAAGCTTTCTTT. Translation gives CASRKTRHMNTEAFF.

This clone was picked up one time. This chain connects TRBV18 to TRBJ1-3; 8 bases align to TRBD1. Germline V CDR1 and CDR2: KGHSH, LQKENI. The V and J ends lost 3 bases and 2 bases, in that order; junction bases with no gene match: 3. The CDR3 has 15 residues. CDR3 nucleotides: TGTGCCAGCTCACCTCGGGGACAGGCTGGAAACACCATATATTTT. Its translation is CASSPRGQAGNTIYF.

The rearrangement links TRBV2 to TRBJ2-2; D may be TRBD2 (6 bases). CDR1 is SNHLY, CDR2 FYNNEI, per germline. The CDR3 has 15 amino acids. V lost 6 bases, J lost 1 base, and 12 bases lay in between. CDR3 region: CASRVGGVNTGELFF. CDR3 coding DNA: TGTGCCAGCAGGGTGGGGGGAGTGAACACCGGGGAGCTGTTTTTT.

The J gene is TRBJ1-6, the V gene TRBV11-2, with a possible D match to TRBD1 (5 bases). Germline CDR1 and CDR2: SGHAT and FQNNGV. V lost 0 bases, J lost 3 bases, and 9 bases lay in between. The CDR3 length is 16 residues. The CDR3 loop reads CASSLDRQGYNSPLHF. In nucleotides, the CDR3 is TGTGCCAGCAGCTTAGACCGGCAGGGCTATAATTCACCCCTCCACTTT.

This clone was counted a few times. V and J are TRBV25-1 and TRBJ2-4; either TRBD1 or TRBD2 may supply D (5 bases each). This CDR3 has 14 residues. Germline V gene sequence: CDR1 MGHDK, CDR2 SYGVNS. The V and J ends lost 2 bases and 9 bases respectively, with 14 bases between them. The CDR3 protein is CASSEEGPIGIQYF. The CDR3 nucleotides are TGTGCCAGCAGTGAAGAGGGGCCTATCGGCATTCAGTACTTC. The full variable domain, with the rest looked up from reference TRBV25-1 and TRBJ2-4, is EADIYQTPRYLVIGTGKKITLECSQTMGHDKMYWYQQDPGMELHLIHYSYGVNSTEKGDLSSESTVSRIRTEHFPLTLESARPSHTSQYLCASSEEGPIGIQYFGAGTRLSVL.

In this sample, this clone turned up a few times. The J gene is TRBJ2-2, the V gene TRBV6-6; 7 bases fit TRBD1. There are 14 residues in the CDR3. Trimming took 4 bases from V and 7 from J; bases not matched to a gene: 6. Germline-derived CDR1 and CDR2 are MNHNY and SVGAGI (reference sequence). The CDR3: CASSSTGVVGELFF. The CDR3 nucleotides read TGTGCCAGCAGTTCAACAGGGGTCGTCGGGGAGCTGTTTTTT.

The rearrangement links TRBV18 to TRBJ2-6; 9 bases line up with TRBD1. V lost 5 bases to trimming and J lost 2 bases; unmatched junction nucleotides: 10. This CDR3 region has 18 residues. The V gene's germline CDR1 is KGHSH and CDR2 LQKENI. The CDR3 loop is CASSANRDRVTGANVLTF. The CDR3 coding sequence is TGTGCCAGCTCAGCTAACCGGGACAGGGTGACTGGGGCCAACGTCCTGACTTTC.

This chain connects TRBV18 to TRBJ2-6; D is perhaps TRBD1 (5 bases). Trimming removed 3 bases from V and 0 bases from J, with 18 bases in between. The CDR3 covers 19 residues. CDR1 is KGHSH and CDR2 is LQKENI in the germline V gene. The CDR3, as DNA: TGTGCCAGCTCACCCCTGCTTGGGCAGGGCACCTCTGGGGCCAACGTCCTGACTTTC. It specifies CASSPLLGQGTSGANVLTF.

This clone was counted a few times. V is TRBV6-1 and J is TRBJ2-5; 10 bases line up with TRBD2. Trimming took 4 bases from V and 3 from J; bases not matched to a gene: 5. CDR1 MNHNS and CDR2 SASEGT come from the germline V gene. There are 15 residues in the CDR3. The DNA for the CDR3 is TGTGCCAGCAGTGCCAGGACTAGCGGAAAAGAGACCCAGTACTTC. It yields the protein CASSARTSGKETQYF.

J is TRBJ1-2 and V is TRBV4-2; tentative D call: TRBD1 (6 bases). The germline gives CDR1 LGHNA, CDR2 YNFKEQ. V lost 1 base and J lost 6, with 15 bases in between. The CDR3 runs 15 residues. The CDR3 DNA reads as TGTGCCAGCAGCCAAGGGACAGCGACGTTAGATGGCTACACCTTC. Its translation is CASSQGTATLDGYTF.

The chain recombines TRBV6-5 with TRBJ2-1; 11 nucleotides match TRBD2. V shed 0 bases, J shed 5 bases, and the junction held 3 bases outside the gene matches. The CDR3 consists of 16 residues. Germline V gene data show CDR1 as MNHEY and CDR2 as SVGAGI. In nucleotides, the CDR3 is TGTGCCAGCAGTTACTCGACTAGCGGGACTAACAATGAGCAGTTCTTC. Translating it yields CASSYSTSGTNNEQFF.

J is TRBJ2-5 and V is TRBV7-3; 7 bases agree with TRBD2. The germline gives CDR1 SGHTA, CDR2 FQGTGA. V shed 5 bases and J 3 bases; nucleotides not matched to a gene: 18. This CDR3 has 18 residues. CDR3 in amino acids: CASSPGTRGRVWEETQYF. The CDR3 nucleotides are TGTGCCAGCAGCCCCGGAACCCGGGGGAGGGTTTGGGAAGAGACCCAGTACTTC.

The V and J genes are TRBV29-1 and TRBJ1-4, with no clear D. CDR1 and CDR2 (germline): SQVTM, ANQGSEA. V dropped 6 bases and J dropped 0 bases, with 8 bases sitting between them. This CDR3 is built from 13 residues. The CDR3 DNA follows: TGCAGCGTGTATATTGCAACTAATGAAAAACTGTTTTTT. Its translation is CSVYIATNEKLFF. Looking up the rest from reference TRBV29-1 and TRBJ1-4 gives the full variable domain: SAVISQKPSRDICQRGTSLTIQCQVDSQVTMMFWYRQQPGQSLTLIATANQGSEATYESGFVIDKFPISRPNLTFSTLTVSNMSPEDSSIYLCSVYIATNEKLFFGSGTQLSVL.

This chain connects TRBV7-3 to TRBJ1-1; tentatively, D is TRBD1 (6 bases). V was shortened by 5 bases and J by 5 bases, with 15 bases between the two germline ends. CDR3 length: 14 amino acids. The germline V gene has CDR1 SGHTA and CDR2 FQGTGA. The CDR3 nucleotides read TGTGCCAGCAGCCCACATACAGGGACTACTGAAGCTTTCTTT. The encoded protein is CASSPHTGTTEAFF.

J is TRBJ1-2 and V is TRBV19; D unclear. V was pared by 3 bases and J by 3 bases, with 11 bases between. Germline lookup yields CDR1 LNHDA and CDR2 SQIVND (reference sequence). This CDR3 has 14 amino acids. This chain's CDR3 is CASSIYSSDYGYTF. CDR3 DNA: TGTGCCAGTAGTATTTACAGCTCAGACTATGGCTACACCTTC.

This clone was picked up a small number of times. This chain connects TRBV7-2 to TRBJ2-1; TRBD2 matches at 7 bases. The CDR3 runs 15 residues. J gave up 6 bases and V 5 bases, and 10 bases lay outside the gene matches. Germline-derived CDR1 and CDR2 are SGHTA and FQGNSA. CDR3 protein: CASSLTPSSGNEQFF. In DNA, the CDR3 is TGTGCCAGCAGCCTAACCCCATCTAGCGGCAATGAGCAGTTCTTC.

The J gene is TRBJ1-5, the V gene TRBV7-8; TRBD1 might be the D (5 bases). The CDR3 is made up of 19 amino acids. Germline V lookup: CDR1 SGHVS, CDR2 FQNEAQ. V was clipped by 3 bases and J by 2 bases, with 23 bases between them. The CDR3 region has the DNA TGTGCCAGCAGCTTGGGGGGTAATGGGGGACTCCGGGGCAATCAGCCCCAGCATTTT. This gives the protein CASSLGGNGGLRGNQPQHF.

The chain uses TRBV29-1 and TRBJ1-5, with 7 bases identical to TRBD1. Germline assignment: CDR1 SQVTM and CDR2 ANQGSEA. Unmatched junction bases numbered 5, after V lost 6 bases and J lost 0 bases. This CDR3 is 14 amino acids long. The CDR3 spells CSVSTGNSNQPQHF. CDR3 in DNA: TGCAGCGTATCGACAGGGAATAGCAATCAGCCCCAGCATTTT.

This clone was seen only a few times. The chain carries TRBV30 and TRBJ1-1, with 7 bases lining up with TRBD1. Trimming cost V 4 bases and J 4 bases; bases outside gene matches: 6. This CDR3 has 13 residues. Germline-derived CDR1 and CDR2 are GTSNPN and SVGIG (reference sequence). CDR3 nucleotides: TGTGCCTGGAAGGGACAGCCGACCACTGAAGCTTTCTTT. This translates into CAWKGQPTTEAFF. Variable domain in full (rest from reference TRBV30 and TRBJ1-1): SQTIHQWPATLVQPVGSPLSLECTVEGTSNPNLYWYRQAAGRGLQLLFYSVGIGQISSEVPQNLSASRPQDRQFILSSKKLLLSDSGFYLCAWKGQPTTEAFFGQGTRLTVV.

The chain has TRBV5-1 and TRBJ1-1; D is undetermined. V was shortened by 2 bases and J by 1 base, with 3 bases between the two germline ends. Looked up from germline, CDR1 is SGHRS and CDR2 is YFSETQ. This CDR3 has 12 residues. CDR3: CASSFGNTEAFF. As DNA, the CDR3 is TGCGCCAGCAGCTTCGGGAACACTGAAGCTTTCTTT.

The V gene is TRBV5-3, the J gene TRBJ2-4; D is perhaps TRBD1 (5 bases). TRBV5-3 is noted as an ORF with a role that remains uncertain. The CDR3 is 15 amino acids. Deletions cut 3 bases from V and 2 bases from J, with 12 bases between. The CDR3: CARSSMTASKNIQYF. The CDR3 DNA reads TGTGCCAGAAGCTCTATGACAGCATCCAAAAACATTCAGTACTTC.

The chain is built from TRBV30 and TRBJ2-1; 9 bases map to TRBD1. This CDR3 is 13 amino acids long. Trimming cost V 0 bases and J 16 bases; bases outside gene matches: 10. Germline CDR1 GTSNPN, CDR2 SVGIG (reference sequence). The CDR3 region is CAWSVPPGQGNFF. Written as DNA, the CDR3 is TGTGCCTGGAGTGTACCCCCCGGACAGGGGAATTTCTTC.

The chain is built from TRBV7-8 and TRBJ1-1, with 8 bases that match TRBD1. Trimming at V came to 5 bases and at J to 6 bases, leaving 5 bases not matched to a gene. Germline loops: CDR1 SGHVS, CDR2 FQNEAQ. CDR3 size: 13 residues. The CDR3 bases are TGTGCCAGCAGCCCGGACAGGGATCCTGAAGCTTTCTTT. Translated, it gives CASSPDRDPEAFF.

The chain has TRBV19 and TRBJ1-5, with TRBD1 matching 7 bases. Germline V CDR1 and CDR2: LNHDA, SQIVND (reference sequence). The CDR3 is 17 amino acids. V shed 3 bases and J 6 bases; nucleotides not matched to a gene: 14. The CDR3 DNA reads TGTGCCAGTAGTATCGGTCCGGGGCGCGGACAGGCTCAGCCCCAGCATTTT. Amino acids: CASSIGPGRGQAQPQHF. Full variable domain (remainder filled in from reference TRBV19 and TRBJ1-5): DGGITQSPKYLFRKEGQNVTLSCEQNLNHDAMYWYRQDPGQGLRLIYYSQIVNDFQKGDIAEGYSVSREKKESFPLTVTSAQKNPTAFYLCASSIGPGRGQAQPQHFGDGTRLSIL.